This TCR beta chain was observed in a study of cytomegalovirus exposure and HLA in healthy donors. V shed 4 bases and J shed 5 bases, with 17 bases lying between them. The CDR3 sequence is 15 residues long. Germline CDR1 reads LGHNA; CDR2 reads YNFKEQ. As for this clone: Antigen: not known.

Amplification used 60 Vbeta primers and 13 Jbeta primers. Method: immunoSEQ multiplex PCR; TCRdb's copy keeps in-frame clones and lacks some. The sample shows about 98,000 clones, about 74% of them seen only once. The study, taken as a whole, reports: Under 20,000 TCR beta sequences were associated with HLA alleles at 0.05 false discovery rate in a later analysis.

The chain combines TRBV4-2 with TRBJ1-2, with D perhaps matching TRBD1 (5 bases). The sequencing sample was made of PBMCs. This clonotype was obtained from a male donor in good health and CMV-seronegative. CDR3 sequence reads: CASSPSATELYGYTF. The CDR3 coding sequence is TGTGCCAGCAGCCCAAGTGCGACAGAACTGTATGGCTACACCTTC.